The next 8 T cell receptor beta chains were all read from a single sample in a study of blood T cell repertoires in COVID-19. Produced via immunoSEQ multiplex PCR; TCRdb's table is partial and in-frame only. The sample yields around 400,000 clones, roughly 90% seen once. The source material was PBMCs or T cells enriched from blood (not recorded which). Every receptor here comes from a woman in her twenties or thirties who had recovered from COVID-19.

The chain carries TRBV11-3 and TRBJ2-2; 10 bases map to TRBD2. Losses at the gene ends were 8 bases for V and 5 bases for J; bases not matched to a gene: 5. This CDR3 is built from 14 residues. Germline CDR1 reads SGHNT; CDR2 reads YENEEA. The CDR3 sequence is CASSQREGTGELFF. In DNA form, the CDR3 reads TGTGCCAGCTCGCAGCGGGAGGGAACCGGGGAGCTGTTTTTT.

V is TRBV6-5 and J is TRBJ2-7, with 7 bases matching TRBD2. This CDR3 has 13 residues. Germline trimming cut 8 bases from V and 5 bases from J; bases unmatched to any gene: 9. Germline CDR1 and CDR2: MNHEY and SVGAGI. CDR3 sequence: CASEPRRGNEQYF. In DNA form, the CDR3 reads TGTGCCAGCGAACCGCGGCGGGGGAACGAGCAGTACTTC.

The chain links TRBV10-1 to TRBJ2-2; D is perhaps TRBD1 (5 bases). Trimming stripped 2 bases from V and 4 bases from J, with 8 bases between. Germline CDR1 WNHNN, CDR2 SYGVQD (reference sequence). This CDR3 is 14 amino acids long. The CDR3 DNA follows: TGCGCCAGCAGTGAGGGGGCAAGCACCGGGGAGCTGTTTTTT. It translates to CASSEGASTGELFF.

V gene TRBV7-2 combines with J gene TRBJ1-2; 8 bases align to TRBD1. V gave up 5 bases and J gave up 5 bases; unmatched junction bases: 10. Germline CDR1 and CDR2: SGHTA and FQGNSA. The CDR3 runs to 15 residues. The CDR3 loop is CASSPRAGTGYGYTF. CDR3 DNA: TGTGCCAGCAGCCCTCGAGCGGGGACAGGTTATGGCTACACCTTC.

The chain has TRBV28 and TRBJ2-7; weak D call: TRBD1 (6 bases). V dropped 4 bases and J dropped 2 bases, with 18 bases sitting between them. Per germline, CDR1 MDHEN and CDR2 SYDVKM. This CDR3 spans 16 amino acids. The CDR3 reads CASSSSTGIGTYEQYF. CDR3 bases: TGTGCCAGCAGTTCCTCGACAGGCATTGGAACCTACGAGCAGTACTTC. Combining the CDR3 with reference TRBV28 and TRBJ2-7 gives the whole variable domain DVKVTQSSRYLVKRTGEKVFLECVQDMDHENMFWYRQDPGLGLRLIYFSYDVKMKEKGDIPEGYSVSREKKERFSLILESASTNQTSMYLCASSSSTGIGTYEQYFGPGTRLTVT.

This clone showed up just a few times. The V and J genes are TRBV30 and TRBJ1-2, with TRBD1 matching over 8 bases. The CDR3 has 14 residues. The germline V gene has CDR1 GTSNPN and CDR2 SVGIG (reference sequence). V trimming: 4 bases; J trimming: 5 bases; junction bases outside the gene matches: 9. CDR3 protein: CAWTPGTGLYGYTF. DNA for the CDR3: TGTGCCTGGACACCAGGGACAGGTCTTTATGGCTACACCTTC.

This chain joins TRBV28 and TRBJ1-2; TRBD1 matches at 7 bases. The CDR3 extends over 13 amino acids. V lost 3 bases to trimming and J lost 8 bases; unmatched junction nucleotides: 6. From germline, CDR1 is MDHEN and CDR2 SYDVKM. The CDR3: CASSFDRVIGYTF. In DNA, the CDR3 is TGTGCCAGCAGTTTTGACAGGGTAATCGGCTACACCTTC.

J is TRBJ2-2 and V is TRBV30, with a weak D call TRBD1 (5 bases). This CDR3 region has 12 residues. The germline V gene has CDR1 GTSNPN and CDR2 SVGIG (reference sequence). CDR3: CATRAPPGELFF. The CDR3 bases are TGTGCAACCAGGGCCCCACCCGGGGAGCTGTTTTTT.